The TCR beta chain described here comes from a study of blood T cells in healthy people across ages. The second PCR ran roughly 6 to 12 cycles with a sample-barcoded 5' primer and J-beta primers. TCRdb recomputed calls from the 5' RACE reads with MiXCR, one row per CDR3 protein. The sample includes hundreds of thousands of distinct CDR3 sequences, around three fifths of them seen just once. Per sample, extraction of total RNA gave at least 5.5 micrograms in every case. This clonotype showed up just a few times. CDR1 is SGHKS and CDR2 is YYEKEE in the germline V gene (reference sequence). This CDR3 spans 15 amino acids. The V segment lost 5 bases and the J segment 8 bases; nucleotides outside the gene matches: 12.

The sample taken for sequencing was blood. The receptor was derived from a man aged 35 to 55 in good health. The chain is built from TRBV5-5 and TRBJ1-4; 7 bases match TRBD1. CDR3 region: CASREREGAQEKLFF. For the CDR3, the DNA is TGTGCCAGCAGGGAGAGGGAGGGGGCGCAGGAAAAACTGTTTTTT.